The source of this T cell receptor beta chain is a study of identical twins listed by TCRdb under 2016. In terms of the full investigation: To test whether fetal clonotypes persist, this study deep-sequenced TCR alpha and beta repertoires from monozygotic twins, from unrelated adults of various ages, and from cord blood. To rule out contamination, the twin experiments were replicated at different times with different library preparation protocols. What the work shows at the level of the full study, not this receptor alone: A weaker excess of twin sharing was found in beta out-of-frame sequences because the signal-to-noise ratio was lowered by fewer shared sequences. Out-of-frame TCR alpha sequences shared between twins showed an excess of low generation-probability sequences compared with coincidental sharing between unrelated individuals. Fewer insertions were carried by abundant cord blood beta clonotypes, a similar but weaker trend appeared in young adult naive repertoires, and no such trend appeared in memory repertoires. Because the same donors could not be followed over many years, conclusions were based on cross-sectional statistical analysis. Invariant T cells such as MAIT and iNKT could partly confound zero-insertion analyses, though diverse VJ usage argued against this for most clonotypes. Recombination models systematically underestimated out-of-frame TCR alpha sharing in monozygotic twins but agreed with sharing between unrelated individuals.

All donors were healthy Caucasians. The study also sequenced three unrelated non-twin adults: a male aged 18 to 29, a male aged 50 to 60 and a female aged 50 to 60. Using Miltenyi CD45RO+ enrichment and human naive T-cell isolation kits, memory (CD45RO+) and naive T cells were isolated from PBMC. Libraries were made using 5' RACE. The instrument given in TCRdb is Illumina HiSeq 2000. A universal primer binding site was introduced by template switching, and a unique molecular identifier was present in the final cDNA, enabling accurate counting of TCR cDNA molecules. First-strand cDNA for TCR alpha and beta chains was synthesized from specific primers in the conserved constant-segment region. To control for contamination, every cDNA library carried two barcodes: a SMART-Mk sample barcode plus Illumina barcodes. TruSeq adapter sequences along with Illumina sample barcodes were introduced in two successive PCR steps. Sequencing of the TCR alpha and beta cDNA libraries was done on the Illumina HiSeq platform using custom primers. On the study's bioinformatics: MiGEC was used to process raw reads and extract unique molecular identifiers, and MiXCR was used to find CDR3 positions. For each individual, recombination models were inferred using an EM algorithm with the repgenHMM and IGoR tools. The analysis of shared clonotypes was done with the tcR package in R, with sharing normalized by the product of cloneset sizes. To study raw recombination without the effects of thymic and clonal selection, out-of-frame nonproductive sequences were analyzed. The raw public data were reprocessed by TCRdb itself: fastp quality trimming at Q25, MiXCR clonotype calling, in-frame beta chains only. Every CDR3 protein is listed once, alongside the most common genes and DNA of its rows. The V and J calls and clone size are TCRdb's, not the authors'. This sample is represented by 400,000 or so distinct CDR3 sequences; around 9.7% of them were singletons. The ten top clones hold roughly 8.7% of the sample.

The germline V gene encodes CDR1 SEHNR and CDR2 FQNEAQ (reference sequence). The V and J ends are trimmed by 5 bases and 4 bases, leaving 6 bases between them. CDR3 length: 11 amino acids, cysteine to phenylalanine. Solely the CDR3 DNA is kept, with 33 bases framed from the first base. This clonotype was seen repeatedly, ten times or more. Its antigen remains unidentified. No much larger clonotype is one base removed from it; base qualities were not supplied. The TCR was taken from a woman in her forties or fifties in good health. The V and J segments used are TRBV7-9 and TRBJ2-7, with an unclear D gene assignment. The sample consisted of naive T cells sorted from blood. The cell subset or site label here, explained by the study, means: cells isolated with a human naive T-cell isolation kit. CDR3 loop: CASSPEYEQYF. The DNA is as follows: TGTGCCAGCAGCCCGGAATACGAGCAGTACTTC.